This T cell receptor beta chain was sequenced during a study of CD8 T cells in ankylosing spondylitis. Generation of TCR beta libraries employed quantitative 5'-RACE incorporating molecular barcodes. TCRdb reprocessed the 5' RACE reads via MiXCR and lists one record per CDR3 protein. The repertoire consists of some 120,000 distinct CDR3 sequences, with roughly an eighth occurring once and the leading ten covering just under 3%. This clonotype was recorded many times. Its antigen is unknown. Study results and limitations: From matched ankylosing spondylitis synovial fluid, disease-linked clones were reportedly recovered at significantly enriched levels. Existing reports had already noted some motif variants in reactive arthritis synovial fluid and blood. What appeared characteristic of ankylosing spondylitis blood was a TCR beta motif of 7 or 8 highly homologous variants.

V was clipped by 6 bases and J by 5 bases; unmatched bases: 13. This CDR3 has 16 residues. The chain is built from TRBV12-3 or TRBV12-4 and TRBJ1-5; 7 bases match TRBD1. The sample was blood, either unsorted or a sorted T cell fraction (not recorded which). The receptor was isolated from a female donor with ankylosing spondylitis or in good health (not recorded which). The CDR3 loop reads CASSVTGEVPHQPQHF. In nucleotides, the CDR3 is TGTGCCAGCAGCGTAACAGGGGAAGTTCCCCATCAGCCCCAGCATTTT.